The T cell receptor (beta chain) described here comes from a study of patients and donors after allogeneic stem cell transplantation (dated by TCRdb to 2019 to 2021). Preparation of the library involved RT-PCR. Sequencing relied on a NextSeq 550. The raw public data were reprocessed by TCRdb itself: fastp quality trimming at Q25, MiXCR clonotype calling, in-frame beta chains only. Here each entry gathers all rows of one CDR3 protein and keeps the most common genes and DNA. Across this sample there are 20,000 to 30,000 distinct CDR3 sequences, with approximately 8.8% seen only once. The ten biggest clones cover approximately 48% of the sample. A remark on this clonotype: What this receptor recognizes is not known. No clone much larger than this one lies a single base away; base qualities are absent.

Sequenced material: blood, either unsorted or a sorted T cell fraction (not recorded which). This TCR derives from a human donor who was either an allogeneic HSCT recipient or a stem cell or donor lymphocyte infusion donor (not recorded which). It is not recorded whose cells these are; they may come from a transplant donor.

Read as DNA, the sequence is TGTGCCAGCAGCTTGAGCTGGAGTACGAACACTGAAGCTTTCTTT. Translated, it gives CASSLSWSTNTEAFF. The chain is assembled from TRBV5-5 and TRBJ1-1; no D gene can be assigned with confidence. Counted from cysteine to phenylalanine, this CDR3 has 15 amino acids. CDR3 DNA only is kept here, 45 bases in frame from base 1. A distance of 11 bases separates the germline ends of V and J, which lose 1 base and 1 base respectively. The germline V gene (reference sequence) yields SGHKS for CDR1 and YYEKEE for CDR2. Joined to the reference TRBV5-5 and TRBJ1-1 proteins, this CDR3 gives the full variable domain: DAGVTQSPTHLIKTRGQQVTLRCSPISGHKSVSWYQQVLGQGPQFIFQYYEKEERGRGNFPDRFSARQFPNYSSELNVNALLLGDSALYLCASSLSWSTNTEAFFGQGTRLTVV.